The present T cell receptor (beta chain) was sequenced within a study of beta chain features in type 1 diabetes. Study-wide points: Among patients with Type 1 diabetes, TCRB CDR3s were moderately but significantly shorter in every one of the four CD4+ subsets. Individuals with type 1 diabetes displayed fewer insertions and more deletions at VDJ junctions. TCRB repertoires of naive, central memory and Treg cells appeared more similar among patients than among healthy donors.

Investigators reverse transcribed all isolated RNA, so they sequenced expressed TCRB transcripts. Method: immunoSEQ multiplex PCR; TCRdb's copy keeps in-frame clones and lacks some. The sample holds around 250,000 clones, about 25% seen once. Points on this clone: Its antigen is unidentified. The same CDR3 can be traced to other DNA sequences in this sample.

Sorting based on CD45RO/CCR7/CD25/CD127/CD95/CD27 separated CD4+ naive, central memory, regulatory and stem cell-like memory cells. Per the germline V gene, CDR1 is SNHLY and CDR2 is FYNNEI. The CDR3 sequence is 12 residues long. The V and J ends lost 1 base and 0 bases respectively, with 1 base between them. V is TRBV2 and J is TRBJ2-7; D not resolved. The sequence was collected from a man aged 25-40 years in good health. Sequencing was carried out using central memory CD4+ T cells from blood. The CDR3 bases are TGTGCCAGCAGTGAAGGCTCCTACGAGCAGTACTTC. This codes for CASSEGSYEQYF.